This TCR beta chain was profiled in a study of CD8 T cells in Susac syndrome. Germline CDR1 is MNHNS and CDR2 is SASEGT. V shed 6 bases and J 5 bases; nucleotides not matched to a gene: 17. The CDR3 has 18 amino acids. Random-hexamer reverse transcription was applied to about 0.45 to 1 ug RNA. An immunoSEQ multiplex PCR generated amplified TCR beta CDR3 products spanning 54 Vbeta and 13 Jbeta. TCRdb analysed the immunoSEQ multiplex PCR reads with MiXCR anew, one entry per CDR3 protein. This table holds around 130,000 distinct CDR3 sequences, 65% to 90% found once. Sequencing of TCR beta was carried out in blood CD8+ and CD4+ T cells. TEMRA cells were enriched by FACS, and CD4+ and CD8+ T cells were negatively isolated. This clonotype appeared a single time.

The gene calls are TRBV6-1 and TRBJ2-1; 9 bases line up with TRBD2. The TCR was taken from a human donor with multiple sclerosis. The specimen sequenced was CD8+ T cells from PBMCs. CDR3 sequence reads: CASRRSREGRAENNEQFF. In DNA form, the CDR3 reads TGTGCCAGCAGGCGGTCGCGGGAGGGCCGGGCGGAAAACAATGAGCAGTTCTTC.